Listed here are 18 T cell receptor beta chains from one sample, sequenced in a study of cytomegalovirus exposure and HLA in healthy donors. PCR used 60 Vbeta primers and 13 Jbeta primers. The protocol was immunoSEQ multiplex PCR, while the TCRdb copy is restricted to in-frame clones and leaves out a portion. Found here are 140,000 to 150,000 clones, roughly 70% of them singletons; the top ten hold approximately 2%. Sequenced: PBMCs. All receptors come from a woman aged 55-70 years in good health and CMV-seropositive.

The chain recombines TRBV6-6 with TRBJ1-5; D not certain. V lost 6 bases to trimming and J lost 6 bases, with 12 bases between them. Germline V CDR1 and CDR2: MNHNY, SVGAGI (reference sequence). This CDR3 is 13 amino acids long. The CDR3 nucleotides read TGTGCCAGCAGCGAATATCAGTTTCAGCCCCAGCATTTT. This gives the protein CASSEYQFQPQHF.

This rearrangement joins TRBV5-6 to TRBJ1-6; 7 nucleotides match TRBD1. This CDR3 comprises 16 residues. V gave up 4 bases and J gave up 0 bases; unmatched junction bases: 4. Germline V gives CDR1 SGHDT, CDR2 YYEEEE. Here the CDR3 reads CASSLRDSSYNSPLHF. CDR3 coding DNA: TGTGCCAGCAGCCTTAGGGACAGCTCCTATAATTCACCCCTCCACTTT.

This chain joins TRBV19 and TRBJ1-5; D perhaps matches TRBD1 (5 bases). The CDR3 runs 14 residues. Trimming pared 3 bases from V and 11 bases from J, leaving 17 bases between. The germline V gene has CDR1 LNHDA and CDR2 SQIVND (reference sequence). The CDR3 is CASSIQGPGGAQHF. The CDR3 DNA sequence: TGTGCCAGTAGTATCCAGGGACCCGGCGGGGCCCAGCATTTT.

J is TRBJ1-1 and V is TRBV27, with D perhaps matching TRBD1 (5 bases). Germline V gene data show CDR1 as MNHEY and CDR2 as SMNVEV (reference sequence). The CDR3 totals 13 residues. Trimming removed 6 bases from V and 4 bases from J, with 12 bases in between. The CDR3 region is CASRTREATEAFF. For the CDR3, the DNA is TGTGCCAGCAGAACCAGGGAGGCCACTGAAGCTTTCTTT.

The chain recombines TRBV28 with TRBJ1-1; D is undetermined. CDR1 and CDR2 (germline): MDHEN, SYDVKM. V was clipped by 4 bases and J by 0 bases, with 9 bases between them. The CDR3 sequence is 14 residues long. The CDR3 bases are TGTGCCAGCAGTTACGGACTGTTGAACACTGAAGCTTTCTTT. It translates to CASSYGLLNTEAFF. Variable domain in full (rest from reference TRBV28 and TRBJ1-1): DVKVTQSSRYLVKRTGEKVFLECVQDMDHENMFWYRQDPGLGLRLIYFSYDVKMKEKGDIPEGYSVSREKKERFSLILESASTNQTSMYLCASSYGLLNTEAFFGQGTRLTVV.

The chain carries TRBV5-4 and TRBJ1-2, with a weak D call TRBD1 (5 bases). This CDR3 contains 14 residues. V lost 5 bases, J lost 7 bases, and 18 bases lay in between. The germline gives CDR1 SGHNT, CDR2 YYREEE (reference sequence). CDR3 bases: TGTGCCAGCAGATTAGACAGACAGACTGGTGGCTACACCTTC. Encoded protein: CASRLDRQTGGYTF.

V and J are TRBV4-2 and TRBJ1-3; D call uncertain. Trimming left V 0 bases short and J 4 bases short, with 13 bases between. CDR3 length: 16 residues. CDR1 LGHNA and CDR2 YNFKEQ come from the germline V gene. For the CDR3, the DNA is TGTGCCAGCAGCCAAGAGGAGCTGATACTAGGAAACACCATATATTTT. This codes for CASSQEELILGNTIYF.

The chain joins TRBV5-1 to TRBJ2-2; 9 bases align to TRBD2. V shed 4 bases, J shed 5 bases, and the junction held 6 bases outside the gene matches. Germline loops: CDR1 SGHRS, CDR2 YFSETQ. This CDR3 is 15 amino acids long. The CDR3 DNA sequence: TGCGCCAGCAGCCGCTGGACTAGCGATACCGGGGAGCTGTTTTTT. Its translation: CASSRWTSDTGELFF.

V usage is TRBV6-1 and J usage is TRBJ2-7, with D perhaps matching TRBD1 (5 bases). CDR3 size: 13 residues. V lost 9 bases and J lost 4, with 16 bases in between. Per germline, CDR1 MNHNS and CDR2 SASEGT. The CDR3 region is CASARTRQYEQYF. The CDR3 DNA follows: TGTGCCAGTGCGCGTACCAGACAGTACGAGCAGTACTTC.

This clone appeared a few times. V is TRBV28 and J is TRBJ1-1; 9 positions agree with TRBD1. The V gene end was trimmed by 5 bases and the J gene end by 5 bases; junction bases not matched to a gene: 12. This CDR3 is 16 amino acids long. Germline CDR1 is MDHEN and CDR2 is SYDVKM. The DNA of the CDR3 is TGTGCCAGCAGTACTACAGGGGGCCTTTTAGAAACTGAAGCTTTCTTT. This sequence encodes CASSTTGGLLETEAFF.

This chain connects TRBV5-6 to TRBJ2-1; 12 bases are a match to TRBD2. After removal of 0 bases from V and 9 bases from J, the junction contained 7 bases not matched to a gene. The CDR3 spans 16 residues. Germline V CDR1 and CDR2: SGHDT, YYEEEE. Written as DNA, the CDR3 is TGTGCCAGCAGCTTGGGGGCTAGCGGGGGGGCAGGTGAGCAGTTCTTC. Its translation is CASSLGASGGAGEQFF.

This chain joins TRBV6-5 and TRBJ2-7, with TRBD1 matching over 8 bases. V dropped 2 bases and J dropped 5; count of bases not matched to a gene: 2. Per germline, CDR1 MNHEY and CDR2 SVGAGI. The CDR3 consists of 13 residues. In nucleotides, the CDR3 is TGTGCCAGCAGTTACACGACAGGGGACGAGCAGTACTTC. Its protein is CASSYTTGDEQYF.

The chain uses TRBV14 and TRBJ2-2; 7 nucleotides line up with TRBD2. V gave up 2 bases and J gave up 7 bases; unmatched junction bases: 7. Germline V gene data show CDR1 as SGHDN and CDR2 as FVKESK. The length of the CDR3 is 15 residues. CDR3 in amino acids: CASSQRDYRFGELFF. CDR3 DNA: TGTGCCAGCAGCCAACGGGACTATAGGTTCGGGGAGCTGTTTTTT.

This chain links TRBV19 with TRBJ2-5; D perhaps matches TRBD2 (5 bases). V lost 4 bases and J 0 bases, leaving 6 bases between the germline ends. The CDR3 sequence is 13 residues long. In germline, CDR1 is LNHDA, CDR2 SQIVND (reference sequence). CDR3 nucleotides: TGTGCCAGTAGTAGAGGGAACCAAGAGACCCAGTACTTC. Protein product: CASSRGNQETQYF.

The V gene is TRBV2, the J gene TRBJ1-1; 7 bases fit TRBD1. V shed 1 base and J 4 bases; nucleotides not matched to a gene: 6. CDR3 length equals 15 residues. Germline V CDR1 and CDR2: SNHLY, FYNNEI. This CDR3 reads CASSEGAQGGTEAFF. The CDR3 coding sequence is TGTGCCAGCAGTGAAGGGGCCCAGGGGGGCACTGAAGCTTTCTTT. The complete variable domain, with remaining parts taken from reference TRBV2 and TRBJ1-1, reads EPEVTQTPSHQVTQMGQEVILRCVPISNHLYFYWYRQILGQKVEFLVSFYNNEISEKSEIFDDQFSVERPDGSNFTLKIRSTKLEDSAMYFCASSEGAQGGTEAFFGQGTRLTVV.

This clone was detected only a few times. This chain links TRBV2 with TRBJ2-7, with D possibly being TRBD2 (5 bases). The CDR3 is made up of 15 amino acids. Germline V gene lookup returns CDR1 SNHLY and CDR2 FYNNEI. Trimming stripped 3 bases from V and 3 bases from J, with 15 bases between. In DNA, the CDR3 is TGTGCCAGCAGTGAGGGCGGGTTTGGGGTCTACGAGCAGTACTTC. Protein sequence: CASSEGGFGVYEQYF.

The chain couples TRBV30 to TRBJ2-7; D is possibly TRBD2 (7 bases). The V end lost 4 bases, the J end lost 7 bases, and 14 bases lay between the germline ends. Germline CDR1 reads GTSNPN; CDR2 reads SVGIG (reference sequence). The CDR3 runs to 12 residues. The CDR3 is CAWNTGRGEQYF. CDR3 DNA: TGTGCCTGGAATACAGGGAGGGGAGAGCAGTACTTC.

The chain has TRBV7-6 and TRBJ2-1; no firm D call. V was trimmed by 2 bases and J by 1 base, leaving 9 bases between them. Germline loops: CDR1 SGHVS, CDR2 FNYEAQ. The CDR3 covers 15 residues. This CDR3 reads CASSLLGDSYNEQFF. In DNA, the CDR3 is TGTGCCAGCAGCTTATTGGGCGATTCCTACAATGAGCAGTTCTTC.